This T cell receptor beta chain was recorded in a study of CD8 T cells in ankylosing spondylitis. The study, taken as a whole, reports: Blood of patients with ankylosing spondylitis appeared to be characterized by a TCR beta motif of eight highly homologous variants.

In TCRdb, the 5' RACE reads were re-called with MiXCR into one record per CDR3 protein. Among approximately 400,000 distinct CDR3 sequences listed, roughly 15% were seen once. This clonotype was seen a handful of times. Its antigen is not known. The CDR3 has 11 amino acids. Germline assignment: CDR1 SNHLY and CDR2 FYNNEI. The V gene lost 7 bases and the J gene lost 14 bases, with 16 bases spanning the gap. This sequence joins TRBV2 and TRBJ2-3, with a weak D call TRBD1 (6 bases). The sample was blood, either unsorted or a sorted T cell fraction (not recorded which). This sequence was found in a male donor with ankylosing spondylitis. CDR3 in amino acids: CASTVDRVTYF. For the CDR3, the DNA is TGTGCCAGCACTGTGGACAGAGTAACGTATTTT. Drawing the rest from reference TRBV2 and TRBJ2-3, the complete variable domain is EPEVTQTPSHQVTQMGQEVILRCVPISNHLYFYWYRQILGQKVEFLVSFYNNEISEKSEIFDDQFSVERPDGSNFTLKIRSTKLEDSAMYFCASTVDRVTYFGPGTRLTVL.